This TCR beta chain derives from a study of shared clonotypes between healthy human individuals. The study, taken as a whole, reports: Compared with clonotypes that all four donors shared, non-shared clonotypes had lower generation probabilities. A limitation of the genetic and exposure-history diversity represented arose from few donors.

Sequencing was performed with immunoSEQ multiplex PCR; in TCRdb, only in-frame clones are kept and a portion is missing. The data show 2 million to 2.5 million clones, with approximately 93% seen just once and 0.39% held by the top ten. The donor population consisted of healthy HIV-negative adults with no recent acute infections or vaccinations. The donors, all of them Caucasian adults, lived in Nashville, Tennessee. The ends were cut back, 1 base at V and 3 bases at J, with 6 bases in the middle. The germline gives CDR1 KGHSH, CDR2 LQKENI. This CDR3 has 13 residues. Comment on this clone: Its specificity is not known. Other nucleotide sequences in the sample specify the same CDR3.

This sequence originates from a young man in good health. Some clones in this sample may be carry-over from other donors' samples. Sequencing was performed on naive CD4+ T cells from PBMCs. Subset denoted: CD45RA+ positively selected. The chain carries TRBV18 and TRBJ1-2; D call uncertain. The CDR3: CASSPRADYGYTF. In DNA, the CDR3 is TGTGCCAGCTCACCACGGGCGGACTATGGCTACACCTTC.